The 21 T cell receptor beta chains in this list originate from one sample, sequenced in a study of regulatory dendritic cells for organ transplantation. Sorted subsets were CFSE-labeled and cultured four to six days with allogeneic dendritic cells. The method was immunoSEQ multiplex PCR; TCRdb's version includes in-frame clones alone and lacks a portion of them. The sample consists of about 3,500 clones, just under 60% of them appearing once. Antigens of these TCRs are unknown. The sequencing sample was made of memory CD8+ T cells from blood cultured with dendritic cells. Subset noted: CD45RO+ memory T cells. All receptors come from a human donor in good health.

This chain uses TRBV4-3 with TRBJ2-1, with D hard to call. Germline V gene lookup returns CDR1 LGHNA and CDR2 YSLEER. Deletions cut 0 bases from V and 8 bases from J, with 17 bases between. The CDR3 covers 16 residues. DNA for the CDR3: TGCGCCAGCAGCCAAGAAACCGGTCCCAAAATATATGAGCAGTTCTTC. Amino acid sequence: CASSQETGPKIYEQFF.

The V and J genes are TRBV6-1 and TRBJ2-4; D might be TRBD1 (6 bases). Germline V gene sequence: CDR1 MNHNS, CDR2 SASEGT. The CDR3 sequence is 16 residues long. V was trimmed by 2 bases and J by 0 bases, leaving 11 bases between them. The CDR3 is CASSELQGLAKNIQYF. CDR3 nucleotides: TGTGCCAGCAGTGAATTACAGGGTCTAGCCAAAAACATTCAGTACTTC.

This clone was recorded a few times. The chain carries TRBV5-5 and TRBJ2-1; D might be TRBD2 (6 bases). The V and J ends lost 3 bases and 5 bases respectively, with 9 bases between them. The CDR3 contains 13 residues. Germline CDR1 is SGHKS and CDR2 is YYEKEE (reference sequence). This CDR3 is CASSSGRNNEQFF. As DNA, the CDR3 is TGTGCCAGCAGCTCCGGGAGAAACAATGAGCAGTTCTTC.

This chain joins TRBV6-5 and TRBJ1-1; 8 bases map to TRBD1. V was clipped by 2 bases and J by 5 bases; unmatched bases: 7. The germline V gene encodes CDR1 MNHEY and CDR2 SVGAGI. This CDR3 spans 15 amino acids. DNA for the CDR3: TGTGCCAGCAGTTACCAGACAGGGGCATTGACTGAAGCTTTCTTT. It specifies CASSYQTGALTEAFF.

The chain has TRBV7-9 and TRBJ2-2; 10 nucleotides match TRBD2. The junction had 17 bases not matched to a gene; V was cut back by 5 bases and J by 8 bases. The CDR3 runs to 18 residues. Germline assignment: CDR1 SEHNR and CDR2 FQNEAQ (reference sequence). The CDR3 DNA reads TGTGCCAGCAGCCACGCACCTGGGACTAGCGTCTCCGCGGGGGAGCTGTTTTTT. Translation: CASSHAPGTSVSAGELFF.

This clone was counted only a few times. This sample includes further DNA sequences coding for the same CDR3. The chain links TRBV4-2 to TRBJ2-3; 7 positions match TRBD2. V lost 0 bases and J lost 6; bases outside the gene matches: 6. The CDR3 runs 15 residues. The germline gives CDR1 LGHNA, CDR2 YNFKEQ. The CDR3 loop reads CASSQDSRGSDTQYF. The CDR3 coding sequence is TGTGCCAGCAGCCAAGATTCGCGGGGGAGTGATACGCAGTATTTT.

This clone came up a few times. The chain uses TRBV7-2 and TRBJ2-1, with 7 bases that match TRBD2. The CDR3 length is 15 residues. Germline V lookup: CDR1 SGHTA, CDR2 FQGNSA. V gave up 6 bases and J gave up 6 bases; unmatched junction bases: 11. The CDR3 reads CASRERGGTTNEQFF. The CDR3, as DNA: TGTGCCAGCAGAGAGAGGGGAGGGACTACCAATGAGCAGTTCTTC.

Only one count was recorded for this clone. The gene calls are TRBV5-6 and TRBJ2-7; D remains unclear. Trimming shortened V by 1 base and J by 3 bases, and 5 bases separated the two germline ends. The germline V gene has CDR1 SGHDT and CDR2 YYEEEE. The CDR3 runs 12 residues. The CDR3 DNA reads as TGTGCCAGCAGCTTGTACAGCTACGAGCAGTACTTC. This codes for CASSLYSYEQYF.

In this sample, this clone is medium-sized. This chain uses TRBV27 with TRBJ1-2; 8 bases align to TRBD1. The CDR3 contains 15 residues. The ends lost 5 bases at V and 5 bases at J; junction bases unmatched: 10. CDR1 MNHEY and CDR2 SMNVEV come from the germline V gene (reference sequence). The CDR3 loop reads CASSLLPTGDYGYTF. DNA for the CDR3: TGTGCCAGCAGTCTCCTTCCGACAGGGGATTATGGCTACACCTTC.

This clone is medium-sized (0.01 to 0.1%) in the sample. This chain links TRBV7-9 with TRBJ1-2, with a possible D match to TRBD1 (5 bases). CDR1 SEHNR and CDR2 FQNEAQ come from the germline V gene (reference sequence). V dropped 5 bases and J dropped 1 base, with 8 bases sitting between them. The CDR3 has 13 amino acids. The CDR3 here is CASSPGLNYGYTF. As DNA, the CDR3 is TGTGCCAGCAGCCCGGGACTTAACTATGGCTACACCTTC.

J is TRBJ2-1 and V is TRBV5-1; 8 bases are shared with TRBD1. J gave up 4 bases and V 2 bases, and 2 bases lay outside the gene matches. CDR3 length: 14 amino acids. Germline V lookup: CDR1 SGHRS, CDR2 YFSETQ. CDR3 region: CASSLTGGYNEQFF. The CDR3 DNA is TGCGCCAGCAGCTTAACAGGGGGTTACAATGAGCAGTTCTTC.

The chain links TRBV13 to TRBJ2-3; D gene unclear. The germline gives CDR1 PRHDT, CDR2 FYEKMQ (reference sequence). The length of the CDR3 is 15 residues. Between the trimmed V and J ends, which lost 2 bases and 0 bases, there was a span of 9 bases. CDR3 DNA: TGTGCCAGCAGCTTAAAAACAGCTAGCACAGATACGCAGTATTTT. The encoded protein is CASSLKTASTDTQYF.

The table lists this clone with a few counts. The chain uses TRBV7-9 and TRBJ1-2, with 8 bases lining up with TRBD1. In germline, CDR1 is SEHNR, CDR2 FQNEAQ (reference sequence). The CDR3 contains 12 residues. J was trimmed by 7 bases and V by 7 bases; bases with no gene match: 5. The CDR3, as DNA: TGTGCCAGCACCCCTGGACAGGGTGGCTACACCTTC. Amino acid sequence: CASTPGQGGYTF.

CDR3 loop: CASSPTGGPRNEQFF. The CDR3 nucleotides are TGTGCCAGCAGCCCAACGGGGGGGCCGAGGAATGAGCAGTTCTTC. J is TRBJ2-1 and V is TRBV7-8; 8 bases fit TRBD2. Germline-derived CDR1 and CDR2 are SGHVS and FQNEAQ. Trimming cost V 5 bases and J 7 bases; bases outside gene matches: 10. The CDR3 has 15 amino acids.

By share, this clone counts as medium-sized. The V call is TRBV7-9, the J call TRBJ2-5; 10 bases are shared with TRBD2. The CDR3 is 15 residues long. The V and J ends lost 2 bases and 5 bases, in that order; junction bases with no gene match: 5. Germline assignment: CDR1 SEHNR and CDR2 FQNEAQ (reference sequence). The CDR3 sequence is CASSLPLAGAETQYF. As DNA, the CDR3 is TGTGCCAGCAGCTTACCCCTAGCGGGGGCTGAGACCCAGTACTTC.

V is TRBV13 and J is TRBJ2-7, with D perhaps TRBD2 (6 bases). V gave up 4 bases and J gave up 4 bases, with 20 bases separating them. Per the germline V gene, CDR1 is PRHDT and CDR2 is FYEKMQ (reference sequence). This CDR3 contains 16 residues. The CDR3: CASSSGMGGRTYEQYF. The CDR3 nucleotides are TGTGCCAGCAGCTCAGGGATGGGGGGTCGGACATACGAGCAGTACTTC. Supplemented by reference TRBV13 and TRBJ2-7, the full variable domain reads AAGVIQSPRHLIKEKRETATLKCYPIPRHDTVYWYQQGPGQDPQFLISFYEKMQSDKGSIPDRFSAQQFSDYHSELNMSSLELGDSALYFCASSSGMGGRTYEQYFGPGTRLTVT.

This chain links TRBV7-2 with TRBJ2-5, with TRBD2 matching over 8 bases. Per the germline V gene, CDR1 is SGHTA and CDR2 is FQGNSA. Trimming at V came to 0 bases and at J to 2 bases, leaving 2 bases not matched to a gene. This CDR3 has 15 residues. In DNA, the CDR3 is TGTGCCAGCAGCTTAGCCCTAGCGGGTCAAGAGACCCAGTACTTC. The encoded protein is CASSLALAGQETQYF.

The V gene is TRBV15, the J gene TRBJ2-5; no clear D. This CDR3 has 15 amino acids. Per germline, CDR1 LNHNV and CDR2 YYDKDF (reference sequence). Trimming removed 5 bases from V and 0 bases from J, with 13 bases in between. DNA for the CDR3: TGTGCCACCAGCTCCCGTGGCAGGAACCAAGAGACCCAGTACTTC. It yields the protein CATSSRGRNQETQYF.

The gene calls are TRBV14 and TRBJ2-5; 12 bases agree with TRBD2. The CDR3 length is 17 residues. Germline-derived CDR1 and CDR2 are SGHDN and FVKESK. V lost 0 bases to trimming and J lost 3 bases; unmatched junction nucleotides: 5. Here the CDR3 reads CASSQDKRTSGEETQYF. The CDR3 region has the DNA TGTGCCAGCAGCCAAGACAAGCGGACTAGCGGGGAAGAGACCCAGTACTTC.

This clone was seen once. This sequence joins TRBV9 and TRBJ1-4; weak D call: TRBD1 (6 bases). The germline V and J ends were trimmed by 4 bases and 7 bases, with 14 bases remaining between them. The germline gives CDR1 SGDLS, CDR2 YYNGEE. The length of the CDR3 is 14 residues. In DNA form, the CDR3 reads TGTGCCAGCAGCCCTGGGGGGGCGCGTGAAAAACTGTTTTTT. Its protein is CASSPGGAREKLFF.

The chain recombines TRBV7-9 with TRBJ1-6, with 9 bases matching TRBD1. The CDR3 spans 15 residues. V lost 1 base and J lost 7; bases outside the gene matches: 2. In germline, CDR1 is SEHNR, CDR2 FQNEAQ (reference sequence). The CDR3 DNA follows: TGTGCCAGCAGCTTAGACAGGGGGCTGAATTCACCCCTCCACTTT. Translated: CASSLDRGLNSPLHF. The entire variable domain, with the rest obtained from reference TRBV7-9 and TRBJ1-6, is as follows: DTGVSQNPRHKITKRGQNVTFRCDPISEHNRLYWYRQTLGQGPEFLTYFQNEAQLEKSRLLSDRFSAERPKGSFSTLEIQRTEQGDSAMYLCASSLDRGLNSPLHFGNGTRLTVT.